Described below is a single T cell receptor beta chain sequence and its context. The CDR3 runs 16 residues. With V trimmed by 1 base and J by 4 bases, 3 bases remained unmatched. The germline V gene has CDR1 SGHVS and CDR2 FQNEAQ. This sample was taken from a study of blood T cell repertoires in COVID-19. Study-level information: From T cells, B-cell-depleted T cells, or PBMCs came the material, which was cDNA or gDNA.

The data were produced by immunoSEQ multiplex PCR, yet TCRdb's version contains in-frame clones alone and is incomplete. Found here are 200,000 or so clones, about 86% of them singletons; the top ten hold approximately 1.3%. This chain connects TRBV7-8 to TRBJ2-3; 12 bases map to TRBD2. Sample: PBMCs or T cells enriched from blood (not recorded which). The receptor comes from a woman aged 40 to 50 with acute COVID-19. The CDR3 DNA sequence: TGTGCCAGCAGCTTAGGGGCTAGCGGGAGGGCAGATACGCAGTATTTT. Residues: CASSLGASGRADTQYF.